This T cell receptor (beta chain) emerged from a study of blood T cell repertoires in COVID-19. Study-wide context: Spain, Italy and the United States supplied samples that represented acute and convalescent COVID-19.

Source study methods: Nucleated cell number was recorded as an estimate derived from reference gene primer amplification. Here immunoSEQ multiplex PCR was the method, and the copy in TCRdb shows in-frame clones only, minus some. That table supplies the V and J calls and clone size; D and trimming were determined from the DNA. This sample has about 140,000 clones; over 80% occur once, and the top ten carry 1.6%. Germline CDR1 SGDLS, CDR2 YYNGEE. This CDR3 is 14 amino acids long. V lost 3 bases, J lost 4 bases, and 11 bases lay in between. J is TRBJ1-3 and V is TRBV9; D possibly corresponds to TRBD1 (5 bases). This receptor was identified in a human donor in a cohort sampled during active COVID-19. Specimen: peripheral blood. The DNA for the CDR3 is TGTGCCAGCAGCGCCGGGACTGCGGGAAACACCATATATTTT. This translates into CASSAGTAGNTIYF.